This is a list of T cell receptor beta chains from one sample in a study of T cells in Graves' hyperthyroidism and ophthalmopathy. TCRdb ran MiXCR on the multiplex PCR reads and lists one entry per CDR3 protein. The sample includes 550,000 to 700,000 distinct CDR3 sequences, roughly 46% of them seen just once. Sequenced: peripheral blood or thyroid tissue (not recorded which). Receptor source: an adult woman with Graves' disease, either hyperthyroidism or ophthalmopathy (not recorded which). Each CDR3 is given with its conserved first and last residue. D genes are given only for firm matches. Expanded clones are given a class, and other clones once, few, many or no size at all.

.	TRBJ2-5	.	TRBV12-3/TRBV12-4	TGTGCCAGCAGTTTCTCCGGTCAAGGCACCCAGTACTTC	CASSFSGQGTQYF
.	TRBJ1-1	.	TRBV10-2	TGCGCCACCGCGGACAGCGAAGCTTTCTTT	CATADSEAFF
.	TRBJ1-5	few	TRBV20-1	TGCAGTGCTAGAGTGGTGCAGACCCAGCATTTT	CSARVVQTQHF
.	TRBJ1-1	many	TRBV12-3/TRBV12-4	TGTGCCAGCAGTTTGAGGAGACTCCACACTGAAGCTTTCTTT	CASSLRRLHTEAFF
.	TRBJ2-7	many	TRBV2	TGTGCCAGCAGGGGACGGGGTCCGTACGAGCAGTACTTC	CASRGRGPYEQYF
TRBD2	TRBJ2-7	many	TRBV20-1	TGCAGTGCTAGACTCTGGAGCGGGAGTGCCTACGAGCAGTACTTC	CSARLWSGSAYEQYF
TRBD2	TRBJ2-7	many	TRBV28	TGTGCCAGCAGTTCTGGGACTAGCGACCGTAACAAGCAGTACTTC	CASSSGTSDRNKQYF
.	TRBJ1-1	.	TRBV10-3	TGTGCCACCAAAAGACAGGCAAACACTGAAGCTTTCTTT	CATKRQANTEAFF
.	TRBJ2-5	many	TRBV28	TGTGCCAGCCAGGACAGCTACCAAGAGACCCAGTACTTC	CASQDSYQETQYF
.	TRBJ1-4	.	TRBV10-3	TGTGCCATCAGCCGGACAGATGAAAAACTGTTTTTT	CAISRTDEKLFF
TRBD2	TRBJ2-5	few	TRBV15	TGTGCCACCAATGGCGGACTAGGCGGTCGAGAGACCCAGTACTTC	CATNGGLGGRETQYF
TRBD1	TRBJ1-2	.	TRBV5-1	TGCGCCAGCAGCTTGAACTCTTGGACAGGGGGCTATGGCTACACCTTC	CASSLNSWTGGYGYTF
.	TRBJ1-6	.	TRBV7-9	TGTGCCAGCAGCTTCATGGGTGATTCACCCCTCCACTTT	CASSFMGDSPLHF
.	TRBJ2-2	few	TRBV6-2/TRBV6-3	TGTGCCAGCAAACGGCGGGCCCCCGTCGGGGAGCTGTTTTTT	CASKRRAPVGELFF
.	TRBJ2-2	many	TRBV11-2	TGTGCCATCTCCAACACCGGGGAGCTGTTTTTT	CAISNTGELFF
.	TRBJ1-2	few	TRBV29-1	TGCAGCGTTGGGCCACGGGATAGCAACACCTTC	CSVGPRDSNTF
.	TRBJ2-7	many	TRBV6-2/TRBV6-3	TGTGCCAGCAGTTACTTCACACCACCTCCCTACGAGCAGTACTTC	CASSYFTPPPYEQYF
TRBD1	TRBJ1-2	.	TRBV11-2	TGTGCCAGCAGCCAAAGGACAGGGGGCTACGACTACACCTTC	CASSQRTGGYDYTF
TRBD1	TRBJ1-5	.	TRBV29-1	TGCAGCGTGGGACAGGGGTGGCAGCCCCAGCATTTT	CSVGQGWQPQHF
.	TRBJ1-4	few	TRBV29-1	TGCAGCGTTGACTCCCCCAGCACGGAAAAACTGTTTTTT	CSVDSPSTEKLFF
.	TRBJ1-3	many	TRBV3-1	TGTGCCAGCAGCCAAGGGTTCGGAAACACCATATATTTT	CASSQGFGNTIYF
.	TRBJ2-5	many	TRBV7-8	TGTGCCAGCAGCTCCATAGCGCCCCGAGAGACCCAGTACTTC	CASSSIAPRETQYF
.	TRBJ2-7	.	TRBV25-1	TGTGCCAGCAGTGAATTCCAGGGCGCCTACGAGCAGTACTTC	CASSEFQGAYEQYF
.	TRBJ2-5	few	TRBV29-1	TGCAGCGTTGCTGAAGGGACCCAGTACTTC	CSVAEGTQYF
.	TRBJ2-2	few	TRBV7-9	TGTGCCAGCAGTGCGGGGTCTGTGGGGGAGCTGTTTTTT	CASSAGSVGELFF
.	TRBJ2-3	.	TRBV10-3	TGTGCCATCTTAGCAGACCCGGAGGGGACAGATACGCAGTATTTT	CAILADPEGTDTQYF
TRBD1	TRBJ1-1	once	TRBV20-1	TGCAGTGCGGGCGGAGGAGGGGGCATGAACACTGAAGCTTTCTTT	CSAGGGGGMNTEAFF
TRBD1	TRBJ2-7	few	TRBV7-2	TGTGCCAGCAGCTTAGCCGCCGGGGCAGGGGGAATCTACGAGCAGTACTTC	CASSLAAGAGGIYEQYF
TRBD2	TRBJ2-5	.	TRBV28	TGTGCCAGCAGTCCCCCTACGGGTAGCGGGAGGGAAGAGACCCAGTACTTC	CASSPPTGSGREETQYF
TRBD2	TRBJ2-3	.	TRBV5-1	TGCGCCAGCAGCTTGAATAGCGGGAGCTCAGATACGCAGTATTTT	CASSLNSGSSDTQYF
TRBD2	TRBJ2-7	many	TRBV9	TGTGCCAGCAGCGGGGAAGCGGGAGTAGCTAGCGAGCAGTACTTC	CASSGEAGVASEQYF
.	TRBJ1-1	.	TRBV7-2	TGTACCAGCAGCTTATGGGCGGACACTGAAGCTTTCTTT	CTSSLWADTEAFF
.	TRBJ2-7	few	TRBV7-7	TGTGCTAGCAGCTTAGGAAGGTCGGACGAGCAGTACTTC	CASSLGRSDEQYF
.	TRBJ2-7	.	TRBV9	TGTGCCAGCAGCGTAATGTCGGGGGCCAACTACGAGCAGTACTTC	CASSVMSGANYEQYF
TRBD2	TRBJ2-7	many	TRBV5-1	TGCGCCAGCAGCTTAACCAGCGGGGCTCTCGAGCAGTACTTC	CASSLTSGALEQYF
TRBD1	TRBJ2-7	.	TRBV7-9	TGTGCCAGCAGTTACCAGGGACAGAACTACGAGCAGTACTTC	CASSYQGQNYEQYF
.	TRBJ1-5	.	TRBV7-8	TGTGCCAGCAGCGACATAGGGGTAAAAGAGACCCAGCATTTT	CASSDIGVKETQHF
TRBD1	TRBJ1-5	.	TRBV20-1	TGCAGTGCTAGAGATGGACAGGGGAACCACGAGCATTTT	CSARDGQGNHEHF
TRBD2	TRBJ2-5	.	TRBV20-1	TGCAGTGCTAGCCTATTACTAGCGGGAGGCCAAGAGACCCAGTACTTC	CSASLLLAGGQETQYF
.	TRBJ2-1	.	TRBV7-9	TGTGCCAGCTCACCATTGTTAGGGGCTGAGCAGTTCTTC	CASSPLLGAEQFF
TRBD2	TRBJ2-2	once	TRBV7-6	TGTGCCAGCAGACGGACTAGCGGGAGGGTACCCGGGGAGCTGTTTTTT	CASRRTSGRVPGELFF
.	TRBJ1-1	.	TRBV9	TGTGCCAGCAGCGCCCCCGGGCTATACGGAAACACTGAAGCTTTCTTT	CASSAPGLYGNTEAFF